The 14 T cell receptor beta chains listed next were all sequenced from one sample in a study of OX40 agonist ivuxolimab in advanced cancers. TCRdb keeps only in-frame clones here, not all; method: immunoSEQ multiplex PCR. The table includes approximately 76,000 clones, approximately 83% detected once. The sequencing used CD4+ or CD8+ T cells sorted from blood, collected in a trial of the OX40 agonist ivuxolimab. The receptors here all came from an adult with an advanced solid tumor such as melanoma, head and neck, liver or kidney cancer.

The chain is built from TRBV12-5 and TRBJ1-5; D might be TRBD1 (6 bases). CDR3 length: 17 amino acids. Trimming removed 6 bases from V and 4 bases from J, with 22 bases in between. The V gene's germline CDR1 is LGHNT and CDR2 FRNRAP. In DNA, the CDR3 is TGTGCTAGTGGCGCTTCCGACGGGACACAATTTAATCAGCCCCAGCATTTT. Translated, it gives CASGASDGTQFNQPQHF.

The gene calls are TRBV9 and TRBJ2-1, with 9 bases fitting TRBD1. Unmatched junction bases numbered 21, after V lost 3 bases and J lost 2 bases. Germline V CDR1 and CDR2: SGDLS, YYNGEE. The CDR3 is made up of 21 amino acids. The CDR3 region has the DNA TGTGCCAGCAGCGCCCATTCCCCCGGGACAGGGATCGGTGTTACCTACAATGAGCAGTTCTTC. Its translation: CASSAHSPGTGIGVTYNEQFF. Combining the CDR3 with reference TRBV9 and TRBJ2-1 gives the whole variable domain DSGVTQTPKHLITATGQRVTLRCSPRSGDLSVYWYQQSLDQGLQFLIQYYNGEERAKGNILERFSAQQFPDLHSELNLSSLELGDSALYFCASSAHSPGTGIGVTYNEQFFGPGTRLTVL.

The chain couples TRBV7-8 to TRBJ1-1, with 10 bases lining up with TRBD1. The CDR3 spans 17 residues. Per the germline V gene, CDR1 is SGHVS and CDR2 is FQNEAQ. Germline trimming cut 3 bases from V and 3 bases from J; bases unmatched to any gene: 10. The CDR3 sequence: CASSFDRDRGPYTEAFF. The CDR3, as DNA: TGTGCCAGCAGCTTCGACCGGGACAGGGGCCCGTACACTGAAGCTTTCTTT. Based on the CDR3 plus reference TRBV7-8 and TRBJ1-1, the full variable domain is GAGVSQSPRYKVAKRGQDVALRCDPISGHVSLFWYQQALGQGPEFLTYFQNEAQLDKSGLPSDRFFAERPEGSVSTLKIQRTQQEDSAVYLCASSFDRDRGPYTEAFFGQGTRLTVV.

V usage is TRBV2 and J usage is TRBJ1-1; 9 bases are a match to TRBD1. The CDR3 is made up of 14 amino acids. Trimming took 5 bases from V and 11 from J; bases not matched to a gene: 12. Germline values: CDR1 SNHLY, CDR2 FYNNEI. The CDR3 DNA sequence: TGTGCCAGCAGTCCCCGCACAGGGGGCGAATGGGCTTTCTTT. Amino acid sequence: CASSPRTGGEWAFF.

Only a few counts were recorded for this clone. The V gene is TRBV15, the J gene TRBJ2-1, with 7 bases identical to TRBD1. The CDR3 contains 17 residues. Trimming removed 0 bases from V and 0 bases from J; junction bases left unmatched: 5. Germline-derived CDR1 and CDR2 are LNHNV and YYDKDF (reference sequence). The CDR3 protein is CATSRDYRDSSYNEQFF. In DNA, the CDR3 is TGTGCCACCAGCAGAGACTACCGGGACAGCTCCTACAATGAGCAGTTCTTC. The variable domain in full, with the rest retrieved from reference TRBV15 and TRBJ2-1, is DAMVIQNPRYQVTQFGKPVTLSCSQTLNHNVMYWYQQKSSQAPKLLFHYYDKDFNNEADTPDNFQSRRPNTSFCFLDIRSPGLGDTAMYLCATSRDYRDSSYNEQFFGPGTRLTVL.

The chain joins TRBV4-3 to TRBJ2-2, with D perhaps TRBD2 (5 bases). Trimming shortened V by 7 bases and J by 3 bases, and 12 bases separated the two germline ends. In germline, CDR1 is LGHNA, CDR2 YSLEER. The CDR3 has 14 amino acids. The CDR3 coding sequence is TGCGCCAGCACCCCCTCCGGGGACACCGGGGAGCTGTTTTTT. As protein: CASTPSGDTGELFF.

CDR3 in DNA: TGTGCCAGCAGCTTAGAGATCAGGGGTGGGGATACGCAGTATTTT. This sequence encodes CASSLEIRGGDTQYF. The chain is built from TRBV7-2 and TRBJ2-3, with a tentative D call TRBD1 (6 bases). The CDR3 spans 15 residues. Trimming took 1 base from V and 6 from J, leaving 14 bases between them. Per the germline V gene, CDR1 is SGHTA and CDR2 is FQGNSA.

The CDR3 region is CASSLLAFRGEQYF. The CDR3 DNA is TGTGCCAGCAGTTTACTAGCTTTCCGAGGCGAGCAGTACTTC. The chain joins TRBV2 to TRBJ2-7; perhaps TRBD2 as D (6 bases). V was shortened by 5 bases and J by 6 bases, with 17 bases between the two germline ends. CDR1 is SNHLY, CDR2 FYNNEI, per germline. CDR3 length: 14 residues. Variable domain in full (rest from reference TRBV2 and TRBJ2-7): EPEVTQTPSHQVTQMGQEVILRCVPISNHLYFYWYRQILGQKVEFLVSFYNNEISEKSEIFDDQFSVERPDGSNFTLKIRSTKLEDSAMYFCASSLLAFRGEQYFGPGTRLTVT.

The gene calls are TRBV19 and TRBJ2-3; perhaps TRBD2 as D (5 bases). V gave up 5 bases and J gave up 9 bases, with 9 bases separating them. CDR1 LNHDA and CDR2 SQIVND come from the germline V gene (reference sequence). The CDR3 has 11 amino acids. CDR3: CASSDRGTQYF. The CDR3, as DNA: TGTGCCAGTAGTGATCGGGGAACGCAGTATTTT.

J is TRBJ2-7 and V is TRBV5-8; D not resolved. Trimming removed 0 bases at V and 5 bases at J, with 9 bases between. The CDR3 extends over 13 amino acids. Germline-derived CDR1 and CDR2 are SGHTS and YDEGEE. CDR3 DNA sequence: TGTGCCAGCAGCTTGGTGGCGCACCACGAGCAGTACTTC. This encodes CASSLVAHHEQYF.

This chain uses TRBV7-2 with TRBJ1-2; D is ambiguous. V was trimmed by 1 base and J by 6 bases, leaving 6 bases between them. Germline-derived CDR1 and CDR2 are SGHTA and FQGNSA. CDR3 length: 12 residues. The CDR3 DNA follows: TGTGCCAGCAGCTTAGAGGGAAATGGCTACACCTTC. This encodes CASSLEGNGYTF.

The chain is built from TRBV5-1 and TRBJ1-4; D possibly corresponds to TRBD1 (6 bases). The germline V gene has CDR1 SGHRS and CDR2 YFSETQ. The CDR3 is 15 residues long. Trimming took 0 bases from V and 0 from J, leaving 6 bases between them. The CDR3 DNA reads TGCGCCAGCAGCTTGGGGACAGCAACTAATGAAAAACTGTTTTTT. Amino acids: CASSLGTATNEKLFF.

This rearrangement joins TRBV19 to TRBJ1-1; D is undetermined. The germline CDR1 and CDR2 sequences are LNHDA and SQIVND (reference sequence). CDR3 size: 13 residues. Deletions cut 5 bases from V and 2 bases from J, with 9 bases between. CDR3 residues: CASSLNSNTEAFF. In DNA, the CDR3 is TGTGCCAGTAGTTTAAACAGTAACACTGAAGCTTTCTTT.

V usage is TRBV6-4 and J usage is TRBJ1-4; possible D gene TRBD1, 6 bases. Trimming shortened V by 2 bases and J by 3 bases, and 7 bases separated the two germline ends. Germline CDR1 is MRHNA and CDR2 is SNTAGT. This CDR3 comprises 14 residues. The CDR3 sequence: CASSDGGANEKLFF. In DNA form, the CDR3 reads TGTGCCAGCAGTGACGGGGGCGCTAATGAAAAACTGTTTTTT.